Presented here are 20 T cell receptor beta chains from one specimen sequenced in a study of diagnostic markers for celiac disease. TCRdb derives one entry per CDR3 protein from the reads, leaving out DNA. In all, the sample yields more than 1,100 distinct CDR3 sequences. Sequencing used either unsorted cells or a sorted T cell fraction (not recorded which). The receptor source for this set is a human donor. This table probably holds off-target reads from a library built for another chain.

This chain links TRBV10-3 with TRBJ2-7; lacking DNA, the TRBD2 call made by TCRdb goes unchecked. The V gene's germline CDR1 is ENHRY and CDR2 SYGVKD. The CDR3 length is 14 residues. CDR3 protein: CAISEDSGRYEQYF.

V and J are TRBV12-3 or TRBV12-4 and TRBJ1-1; checking the TCRdb D call of TRBD1 is not possible without DNA. CDR3 length: 13 residues. The CDR3 spells CASSLQPGTEAFF.

The CDR3 loop is CASGLGGRNTEAFF. The chain combines TRBV12-5 with TRBJ1-1; there is no DNA to check the TCRdb D call of TRBD1. The CDR3 consists of 14 residues. CDR1 is LGHNT, CDR2 FRNRAP, per germline.

Judged by frequency, this clonotype is large. V usage is TRBV5-4 and J usage is TRBJ2-1; the TCRdb D gene call, TRBD2, has no DNA to confirm it. The CDR3 covers 20 residues. Germline assignment: CDR1 SGHNT and CDR2 YYREEE (reference sequence). This CDR3 reads CASSLSVTSGMGVASNEQFF.

This clonotype counts as large by frequency. This sequence joins TRBV12-3 or TRBV12-4 and TRBJ1-5. The CDR3 has 14 residues. CDR3 sequence: CASSLYSSNQPQHF.

The chain couples TRBV29-1 to TRBJ1-2. The CDR3 consists of 14 residues. Germline CDR1 is SQVTM and CDR2 is ANQGSEA. The CDR3 here is CSAESTTANYGYTF.

This chain joins TRBV20-1 and TRBJ2-7; TCRdb outputs TRBD1, but without DNA this stays unchecked. Germline assignment: CDR1 DFQATT and CDR2 SNEGSKA (reference sequence). The CDR3 runs 15 residues. CDR3 sequence reads: CSAIPLGQYLYEQYF.

The chain carries TRBV7-9 and TRBJ1-2; TCRdb reports TRBD1, a call that lacks DNA to check it against. This CDR3 has 13 residues. Germline CDR1 SEHNR, CDR2 FQNEAQ (reference sequence). This chain's CDR3 is CASTLTGDDGYTF.

By frequency, this clonotype is medium-sized (0.01 to 0.1%). This chain joins TRBV2 and TRBJ1-1; without DNA, the TCRdb call of TRBD1 cannot be checked. Germline lookup yields CDR1 SNHLY and CDR2 FYNNEI. The CDR3 has 11 amino acids. Here the CDR3 reads CASGRGAEAFF.

This clonotype is medium-sized by frequency. The chain has TRBV20-1 and TRBJ2-5; TCRdb's assignment of TRBD2 cannot be checked, as there is no DNA. This CDR3 is 15 amino acids long. Germline V gene data show CDR1 as DFQATT and CDR2 as SNEGSKA (reference sequence). Here the CDR3 reads CSARAPTSGGETQYF.

The CDR3 reads CASSPGRPDYGYTF. The chain employs TRBV9 and TRBJ1-2; checking the TCRdb D call of TRBD1 is not possible without DNA. This CDR3 comprises 14 residues. Germline V gives CDR1 SGDLS, CDR2 YYNGEE.

V and J are TRBV29-1 and TRBJ2-5; the TRBD2 assignment by TCRdb is unverifiable without DNA. Per germline, CDR1 SQVTM and CDR2 ANQGSEA. This CDR3 comprises 13 residues. The CDR3 here is CSGALARQETQYF. The variable domain in full, with the rest retrieved from reference TRBV29-1 and TRBJ2-5, is SAVISQKPSRDICQRGTSLTIQCQVDSQVTMMFWYRQQPGQSLTLIATANQGSEATYESGFVIDKFPISRPNLTFSTLTVSNMSPEDSSIYLCSGALARQETQYFGPGTRLLVL.

The V gene is TRBV20-1, the J gene TRBJ2-2; TCRdb's D call, TRBD2, is unchecked because there is no DNA. The CDR3 is made up of 16 amino acids. CDR1 is DFQATT and CDR2 is SNEGSKA in the germline V gene (reference sequence). The chain's CDR3 is CSARDWGRDLTGELFF.

The chain uses TRBV2 and TRBJ1-1; TCRdb's D call, TRBD1, is unchecked because there is no DNA. The CDR3 runs 13 residues. Germline CDR1 reads SNHLY; CDR2 reads FYNNEI. The chain's CDR3 is CASSGVRGTEAFF.

The rearrangement uses TRBV20-1 and TRBJ2-1; TCRdb designates TRBD2, a call that cannot be tested without DNA. This CDR3 region has 18 residues. Germline CDR1 reads DFQATT; CDR2 reads SNEGSKA (reference sequence). This chain's CDR3 is CSARDRYPSSGSSLEQFF.

V usage is TRBV20-1 and J usage is TRBJ1-1; there is no DNA to check the TCRdb D call of TRBD1. Germline CDR1 DFQATT, CDR2 SNEGSKA (reference sequence). The CDR3 is 16 residues long. The CDR3 protein is CSARDIRRQGSTEAFF.

This rearrangement joins TRBV10-3 to TRBJ1-3; TCRdb picks TRBD1, but there is no DNA to check that call. This CDR3 is built from 14 residues. The V gene's germline CDR1 is ENHRY and CDR2 SYGVKD. CDR3 in amino acids: CAISDRVDGNTIYF.

By frequency, this clonotype is medium-sized (0.01 to 0.1%). The rearrangement joins TRBV4-3 to TRBJ2-7; TCRdb selects TRBD1, and the lack of DNA leaves this call unchecked. The CDR3 contains 19 residues. Germline assignment: CDR1 LGHNA and CDR2 YSLEER. CDR3 amino acids: CASSQDRGWGATPGNEQYF.

The V call is TRBV28, the J call TRBJ2-7; TCRdb's D call of TRBD1 is untestable without DNA. This CDR3 spans 16 amino acids. The germline V gene has CDR1 MDHEN and CDR2 SYDVKM. The CDR3 region is CASSLWLGRVLYEQYF.

The chain has TRBV10-3 and TRBJ2-7; without DNA, the TCRdb call of TRBD1 cannot be checked. This CDR3 is built from 16 residues. Germline V gene lookup returns CDR1 ENHRY and CDR2 SYGVKD. CDR3 in amino acids: CAISAGRASESYEQYF.